These T cell receptor beta chains were read from a single sample in a study of blood T cell repertoires in COVID-19. Sequenced by immunoSEQ multiplex PCR; TCRdb stores in-frame clones only, minus some. The sample yields roughly 500,000 clones, approximately 88% seen once. Sequencing was done on a sample of PBMCs or T cells enriched from blood (not recorded which). Receptors originate from a woman in her forties who had recovered from COVID-19. CDR3s leave out the opening cysteine and the closing phenylalanine or tryptophan.

v_gene: TRBV4-3; j_gene: TRBJ1-2; CDR3aa: ASSDIDGLIYGYT
v_gene: TRBV4-2; j_gene: TRBJ1-3; CDR3aa: ASSQDVGAGNTIY
v_gene: TRBV30; j_gene: TRBJ1-4; CDR3aa: AWSPGQGAHYEKLF
v_gene: TRBV13; j_gene: TRBJ2-3; CDR3aa: ASSLEWGRTDTQY
v_gene: TRBV15; j_gene: TRBJ1-5; CDR3aa: ATSRAGGNQPQH
v_gene: TRBV6-2/TRBV6-3; j_gene: TRBJ2-1; CDR3aa: ASSYGRANTYNEQF
v_gene: TRBV6-5; j_gene: TRBJ1-1; CDR3aa: ASSRQGEAF
v_gene: TRBV4-1; j_gene: TRBJ2-3; CDR3aa: ASSPKASLADTDTQY
v_gene: TRBV3-1/TRBV3-2; j_gene: TRBJ1-1; CDR3aa: ASSQDVNTEAF
v_gene: TRBV7-2; j_gene: TRBJ2-3; CDR3aa: ASKAGGTDTQY
v_gene: TRBV6-2/TRBV6-3; j_gene: TRBJ1-2; CDR3aa: ASSYLEDTGIYGYT
v_gene: TRBV5-1; j_gene: TRBJ2-5; CDR3aa: ASSLVWASGNVGETQY
v_gene: TRBV29-1; j_gene: TRBJ1-1; CDR3aa: SVEGRMNTEAF
v_gene: TRBV5-4; j_gene: TRBJ1-1; CDR3aa: ASSLAEFGTEAF
v_gene: TRBV27; j_gene: TRBJ2-1; CDR3aa: ASSSTGVVYNEQF
v_gene: TRBV7-2; j_gene: TRBJ2-2; CDR3aa: ASVAGRANTGELF
v_gene: TRBV10-3; j_gene: TRBJ1-5; CDR3aa: ATRQGNQPQH
v_gene: TRBV7-2; j_gene: TRBJ1-5; CDR3aa: ASSFGQVGEPQH